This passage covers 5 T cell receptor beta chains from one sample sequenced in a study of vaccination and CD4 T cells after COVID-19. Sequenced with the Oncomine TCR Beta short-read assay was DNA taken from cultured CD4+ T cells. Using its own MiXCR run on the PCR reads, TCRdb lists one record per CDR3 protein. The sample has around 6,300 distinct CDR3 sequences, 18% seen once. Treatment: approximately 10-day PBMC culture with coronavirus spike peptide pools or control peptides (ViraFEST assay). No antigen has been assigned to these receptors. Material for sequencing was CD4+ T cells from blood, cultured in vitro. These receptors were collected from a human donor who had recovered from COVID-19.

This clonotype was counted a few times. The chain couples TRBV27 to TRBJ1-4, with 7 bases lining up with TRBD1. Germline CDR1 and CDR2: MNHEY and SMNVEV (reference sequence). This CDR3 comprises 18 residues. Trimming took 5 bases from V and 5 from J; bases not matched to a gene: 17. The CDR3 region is CASSPTQGRVLVNEKLFF. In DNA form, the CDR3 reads TGTGCCAGCAGTCCAACACAGGGGCGCGTGTTGGTGAATGAAAAACTGTTTTTT. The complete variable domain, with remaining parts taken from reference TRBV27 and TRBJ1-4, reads EAQVTQNPRYLITVTGKKLTVTCSQNMNHEYMSWYRQDPGLGLRQIYYSMNVEVTDKGDVPEGYKVSRKEKRNFPLILESPSPNQTSLYFCASSPTQGRVLVNEKLFFGSGTQLSVL.

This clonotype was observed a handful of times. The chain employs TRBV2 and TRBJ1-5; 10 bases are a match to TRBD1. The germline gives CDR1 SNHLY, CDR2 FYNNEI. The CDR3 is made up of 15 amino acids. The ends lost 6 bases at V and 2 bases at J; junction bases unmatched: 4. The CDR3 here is CASRTGTGGNQPQHF. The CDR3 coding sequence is TGTGCCAGCAGGACCGGGACAGGGGGCAATCAGCCCCAGCATTTT.

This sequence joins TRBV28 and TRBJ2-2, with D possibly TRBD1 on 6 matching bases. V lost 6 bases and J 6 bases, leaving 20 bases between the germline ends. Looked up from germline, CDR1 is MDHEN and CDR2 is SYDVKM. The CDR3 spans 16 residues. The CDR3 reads CASSRTDRRMAGELFF. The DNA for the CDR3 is TGTGCCAGCAGCCGAACGGACAGAAGGATGGCCGGGGAGCTGTTTTTT.

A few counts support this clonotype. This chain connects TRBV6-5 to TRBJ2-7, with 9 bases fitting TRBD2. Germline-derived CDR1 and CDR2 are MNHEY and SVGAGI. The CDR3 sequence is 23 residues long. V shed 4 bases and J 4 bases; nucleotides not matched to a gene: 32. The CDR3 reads CASSSPGRGHSNPGLAWGYEQYF. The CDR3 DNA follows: TGTGCCAGCAGTTCTCCGGGCAGGGGCCACTCTAATCCGGGACTAGCTTGGGGATACGAGCAGTACTTC.

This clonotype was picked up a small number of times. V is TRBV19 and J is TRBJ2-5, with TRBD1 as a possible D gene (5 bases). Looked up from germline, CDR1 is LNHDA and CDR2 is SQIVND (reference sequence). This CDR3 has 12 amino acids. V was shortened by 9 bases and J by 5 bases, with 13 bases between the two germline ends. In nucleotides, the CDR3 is TGTGCCAGCCGACAGTCCGGGGAGACCCAGTACTTC. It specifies CASRQSGETQYF.